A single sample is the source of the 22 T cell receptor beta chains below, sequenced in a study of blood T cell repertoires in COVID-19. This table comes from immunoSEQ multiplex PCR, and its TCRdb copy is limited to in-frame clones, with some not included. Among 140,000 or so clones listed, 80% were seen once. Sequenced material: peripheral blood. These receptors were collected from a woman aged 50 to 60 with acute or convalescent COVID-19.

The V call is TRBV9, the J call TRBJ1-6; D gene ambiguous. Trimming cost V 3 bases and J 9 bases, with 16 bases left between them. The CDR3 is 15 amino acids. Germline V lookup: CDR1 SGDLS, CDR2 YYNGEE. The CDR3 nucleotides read TGTGCCAGCAGCGCCCTGGGTCAGAGAGGTTCACCCCTCCACTTT. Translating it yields CASSALGQRGSPLHF. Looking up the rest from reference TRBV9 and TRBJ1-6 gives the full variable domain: DSGVTQTPKHLITATGQRVTLRCSPRSGDLSVYWYQQSLDQGLQFLIQYYNGEERAKGNILERFSAQQFPDLHSELNLSSLELGDSALYFCASSALGQRGSPLHFGNGTRLTVT.

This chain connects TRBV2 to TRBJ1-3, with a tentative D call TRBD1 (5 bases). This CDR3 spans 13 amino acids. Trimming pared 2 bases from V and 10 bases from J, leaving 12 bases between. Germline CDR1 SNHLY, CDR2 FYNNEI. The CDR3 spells CASSEFQGLTIYF. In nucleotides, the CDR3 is TGTGCCAGCAGTGAATTTCAGGGATTGACCATATATTTT.

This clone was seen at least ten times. CDR3 amino acids: CASSTPGAGAVPNGYTF. The CDR3, as DNA: TGTGCCAGTAGTACGCCAGGGGCAGGAGCTGTTCCGAATGGCTACACCTTC. The J gene is TRBJ1-2, the V gene TRBV19; D might be TRBD1 (6 bases). The V gene lost 4 bases and the J gene lost 6 bases, with 24 bases spanning the gap. Germline V CDR1 and CDR2: LNHDA, SQIVND (reference sequence). The CDR3 loop spans 17 amino acids.

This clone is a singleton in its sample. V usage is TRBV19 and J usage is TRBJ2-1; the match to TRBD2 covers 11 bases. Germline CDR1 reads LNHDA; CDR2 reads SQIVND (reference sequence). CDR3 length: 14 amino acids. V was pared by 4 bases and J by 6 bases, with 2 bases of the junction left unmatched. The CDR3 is CASSTTSGVNEQFF. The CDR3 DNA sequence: TGTGCCAGTAGTACGACTAGCGGGGTCAATGAGCAGTTCTTC.

The DNA of the CDR3 is TGTGCCAGCAGTTTCAGCCAGGTCTATGTGGGCTACACCTTC. This sequence encodes CASSFSQVYVGYTF. The rearrangement links TRBV28 to TRBJ1-2; D unresolved. Per germline, CDR1 MDHEN and CDR2 SYDVKM. The CDR3 has 14 residues. The V gene lost 3 bases and the J gene lost 8 bases, with 16 bases spanning the gap.

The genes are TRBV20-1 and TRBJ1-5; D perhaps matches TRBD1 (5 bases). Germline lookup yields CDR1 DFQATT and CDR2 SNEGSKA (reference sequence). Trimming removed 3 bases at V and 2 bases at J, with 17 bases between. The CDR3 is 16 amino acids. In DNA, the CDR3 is TGCAGTGCTAGTCCCGACAGCCCCACGGGCAATCAGCCCCAGCATTTT. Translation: CSASPDSPTGNQPQHF.

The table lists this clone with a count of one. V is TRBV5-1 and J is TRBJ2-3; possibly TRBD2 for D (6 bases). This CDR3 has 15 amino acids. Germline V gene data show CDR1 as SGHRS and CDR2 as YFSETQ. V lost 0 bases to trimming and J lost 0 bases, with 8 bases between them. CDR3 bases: TGCGCCAGCAGCTTGGGGCGGGGTAGCACAGATACGCAGTATTTT. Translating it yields CASSLGRGSTDTQYF.

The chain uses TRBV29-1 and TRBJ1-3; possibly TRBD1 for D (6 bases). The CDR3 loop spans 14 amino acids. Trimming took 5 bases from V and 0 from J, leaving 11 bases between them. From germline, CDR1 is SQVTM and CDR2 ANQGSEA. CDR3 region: CSVLTGTSGNTIYF. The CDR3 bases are TGCAGCGTTCTCACAGGGACCTCTGGAAACACCATATATTTT.

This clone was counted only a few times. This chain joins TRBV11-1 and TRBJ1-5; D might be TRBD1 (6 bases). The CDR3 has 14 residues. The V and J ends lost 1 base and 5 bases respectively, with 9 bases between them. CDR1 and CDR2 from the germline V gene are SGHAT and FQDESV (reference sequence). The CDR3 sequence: CASSLGDTHQPQHF. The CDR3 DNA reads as TGTGCCAGCAGCTTAGGGGACACCCATCAGCCCCAGCATTTT.

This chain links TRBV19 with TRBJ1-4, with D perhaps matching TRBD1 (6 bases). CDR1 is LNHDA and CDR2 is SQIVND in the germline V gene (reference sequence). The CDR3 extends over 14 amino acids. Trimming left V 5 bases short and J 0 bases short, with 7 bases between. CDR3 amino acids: CASSGTTTNEKLFF. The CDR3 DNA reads TGTGCCAGTAGTGGGACAACAACTAATGAAAAACTGTTTTTT.

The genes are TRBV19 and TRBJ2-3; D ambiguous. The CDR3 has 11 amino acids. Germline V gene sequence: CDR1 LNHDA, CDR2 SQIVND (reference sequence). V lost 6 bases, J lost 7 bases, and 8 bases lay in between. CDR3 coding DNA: TGTGCCAGTAGGAACCGGTATACGCAGTATTTT. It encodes CASRNRYTQYF.

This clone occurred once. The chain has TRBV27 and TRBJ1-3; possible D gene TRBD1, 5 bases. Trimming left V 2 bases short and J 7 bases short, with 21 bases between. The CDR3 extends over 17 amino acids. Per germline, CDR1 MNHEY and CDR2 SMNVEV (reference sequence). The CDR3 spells CASSLAGPTIRGNTIYF. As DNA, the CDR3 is TGTGCCAGCAGTTTAGCCGGGCCTACTATCCGGGGGAACACCATATATTTT.

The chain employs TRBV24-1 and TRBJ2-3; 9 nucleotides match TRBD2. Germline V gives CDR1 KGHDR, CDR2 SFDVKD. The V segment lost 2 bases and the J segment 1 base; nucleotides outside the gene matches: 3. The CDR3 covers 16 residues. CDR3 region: CATSDSAGGGTDTQYF. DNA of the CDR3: TGTGCCACCAGTGATTCAGCGGGGGGAGGCACAGATACGCAGTATTTT.

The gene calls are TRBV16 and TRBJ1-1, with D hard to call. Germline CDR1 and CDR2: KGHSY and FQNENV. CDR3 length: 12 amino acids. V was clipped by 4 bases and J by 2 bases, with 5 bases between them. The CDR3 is CASSRVNTEAFF. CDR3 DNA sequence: TGTGCCAGCAGCCGAGTCAACACTGAAGCTTTCTTT.

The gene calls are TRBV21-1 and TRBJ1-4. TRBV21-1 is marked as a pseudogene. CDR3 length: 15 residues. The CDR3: CASSRETRAFEKLFF. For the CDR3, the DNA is TGTGCCAGCAGCAGGGAAACGAGGGCTTTTGAAAAACTGTTTTTT.

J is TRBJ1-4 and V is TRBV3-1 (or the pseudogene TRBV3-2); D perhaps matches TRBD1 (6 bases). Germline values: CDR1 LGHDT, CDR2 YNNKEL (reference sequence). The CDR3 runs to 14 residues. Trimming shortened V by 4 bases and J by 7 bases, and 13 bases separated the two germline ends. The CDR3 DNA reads TGTGCCAGCAGCCCTCCGGGACAAGGTGAAAAACTGTTTTTT. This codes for CASSPPGQGEKLFF.

CDR3 protein: CASSEDRGYEQYF. In DNA form, the CDR3 reads TGTGCCAGCAGTGAAGACAGGGGTTACGAGCAGTACTTC. The chain links TRBV2 to TRBJ2-7; 7 bases align to TRBD1. This CDR3 contains 13 residues. CDR1 is SNHLY and CDR2 is FYNNEI in the germline V gene. V was clipped by 1 base and J by 4 bases; unmatched bases: 1.

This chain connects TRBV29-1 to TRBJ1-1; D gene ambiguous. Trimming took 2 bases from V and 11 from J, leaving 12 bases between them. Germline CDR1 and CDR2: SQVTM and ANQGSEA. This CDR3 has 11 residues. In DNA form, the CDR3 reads TGCAGCGTTGAAAAGGACTTACGGGCTTTCTTT. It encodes CSVEKDLRAFF. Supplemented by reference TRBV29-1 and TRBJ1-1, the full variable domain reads SAVISQKPSRDICQRGTSLTIQCQVDSQVTMMFWYRQQPGQSLTLIATANQGSEATYESGFVIDKFPISRPNLTFSTLTVSNMSPEDSSIYLCSVEKDLRAFFGQGTRLTVV.

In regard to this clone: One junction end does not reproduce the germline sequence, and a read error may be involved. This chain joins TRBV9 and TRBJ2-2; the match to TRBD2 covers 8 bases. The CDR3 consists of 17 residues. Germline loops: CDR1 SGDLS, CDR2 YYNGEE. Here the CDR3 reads CARSAGRGVSNTGELFF. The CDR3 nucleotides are TGTGCCCGCAGCGCGGGGCGGGGGGTATCGAACACCGGGGAGCTGTTTTTT. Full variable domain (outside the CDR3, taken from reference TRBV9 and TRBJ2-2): DSGVTQTPKHLITATGQRVTLRCSPRSGDLSVYWYQQSLDQGLQFLIQYYNGEERAKGNILERFSAQQFPDLHSELNLSSLELGDSALYFCARSAGRGVSNTGELFFGEGSRLTVL.

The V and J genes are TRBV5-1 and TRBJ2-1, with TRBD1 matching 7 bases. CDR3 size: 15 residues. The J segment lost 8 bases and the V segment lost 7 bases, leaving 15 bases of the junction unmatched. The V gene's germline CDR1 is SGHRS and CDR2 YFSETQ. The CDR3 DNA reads TGCGCCAGCGGACAAACGGACAGGTTGACCGATGAGCAGTTCTTC. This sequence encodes CASGQTDRLTDEQFF.

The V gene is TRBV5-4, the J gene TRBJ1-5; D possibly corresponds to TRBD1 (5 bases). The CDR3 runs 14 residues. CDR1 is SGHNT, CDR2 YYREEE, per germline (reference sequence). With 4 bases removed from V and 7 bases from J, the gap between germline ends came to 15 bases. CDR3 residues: CASSPGGVRQPQHF. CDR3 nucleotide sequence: TGTGCCAGCAGCCCGGGAGGGGTGAGACAGCCCCAGCATTTT.

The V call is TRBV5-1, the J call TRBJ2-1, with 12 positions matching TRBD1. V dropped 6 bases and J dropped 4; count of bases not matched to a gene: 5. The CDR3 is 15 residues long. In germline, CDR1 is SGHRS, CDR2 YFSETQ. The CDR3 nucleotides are TGCGCCAGCAACGGGGACAGGGGGCTTTACAATGAGCAGTTCTTC. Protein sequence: CASNGDRGLYNEQFF.